Shown below are 15 T cell receptor beta chains from a single sample sequenced in a study of identical twins. MiXCR, run by TCRdb on the 5' RACE reads, gives a single entry per CDR3 protein. The repertoire holds approximately 700,000 distinct CDR3 sequences, over 5% seen once, with 1.5% to 2% in the top ten. Sequenced: naive T cells sorted from blood. These receptors all stem from a man aged 18 to 35 in good health.

This clonotype has a count of ten or more. J is TRBJ2-5 and V is TRBV10-3, with D possibly matching TRBD2 (5 bases). V shed 11 bases and J shed 2 bases, with 15 bases lying between them. Germline loops: CDR1 ENHRY, CDR2 SYGVKD. CDR3 length equals 13 residues. DNA for the CDR3: TGTGCCGCTAATAGCGTATTACAAGAGACCCAGTACTTC. It translates to CAANSVLQETQYF.

There are many counts of this clonotype. This chain links TRBV3-1 with TRBJ1-5; perhaps TRBD1 as D (6 bases). This CDR3 region has 15 residues. CDR1 is LGHDT, CDR2 YNNKEL, per germline (reference sequence). Trimming took off 4 bases at V and 7 bases at J, with 17 bases between the two ends. CDR3 coding DNA: TGTGCCAGCAGCCCGACCAGGGGCGCAGGGCAGCCCCAGCATTTT. As protein: CASSPTRGAGQPQHF.

In this sample, this clonotype turned up many times. The gene calls are TRBV12-3 or TRBV12-4 and TRBJ1-5; D perhaps matches TRBD1 (5 bases). The CDR3 runs to 15 residues. Trimming removed 6 bases from V and 3 bases from J, with 15 bases in between. The CDR3 bases are TGTGCCAGCAGCTATAGGGGACCCCACAATCAGCCCCAGCATTTT. It is translated as CASSYRGPHNQPQHF.

The rearrangement links TRBV12-3 or TRBV12-4 to TRBJ2-5; 9 positions agree with TRBD1. This CDR3 is 15 amino acids long. The trim removed 6 bases at V and 5 bases at J, leaving 10 bases unmatched. The CDR3 is CASRGGTGPWETQYF. For the CDR3, the DNA is TGTGCCAGCAGGGGGGGGACAGGGCCGTGGGAGACCCAGTACTTC.

Many counts were recorded for this clonotype. V is TRBV20-1 and J is TRBJ2-1, with 7 bases that match TRBD2. Germline V gives CDR1 DFQATT, CDR2 SNEGSKA (reference sequence). Trimming removed 4 bases from V and 4 bases from J; junction bases left unmatched: 10. The CDR3 covers 15 residues. In nucleotides, the CDR3 is TGCAGTGCTACCGCTCTAGCGGACGCATACAATGAGCAGTTCTTC. Its protein product is CSATALADAYNEQFF.

This clonotype came up many times. This sequence joins TRBV10-2 and TRBJ2-7, with a weak D call TRBD2 (7 bases). V was cut by 0 bases and J by 4 bases, with 13 bases left in between. The CDR3 has 15 residues. CDR1 and CDR2 from the germline V gene are WSHSY and SAAADI. Written as DNA, the CDR3 is TGCGCCAGCAGTGAGTCGTCGGGGGGCGCATACGAGCAGTACGTC. Translated: CASSESSGGAYEQYV.

V and J are TRBV11-2 and TRBJ2-7, with D possibly being TRBD2 (5 bases). This CDR3 region has 14 residues. Trimming removed 5 bases from V and 0 bases from J, with 11 bases in between. The germline CDR1 and CDR2 sequences are SGHAT and FQNNGV. This chain's CDR3 is CASSDWTGSYEQYV. In nucleotides, the CDR3 is TGTGCCAGCAGCGATTGGACTGGCTCCTACGAGCAGTACGTC.

This clonotype was counted ten times or more. The rearrangement uses TRBV16 and TRBJ2-3; D is unresolved. Per germline, CDR1 KGHSY and CDR2 FQNENV. V was pared by 2 bases and J by 0 bases, with 12 bases between. The CDR3 extends over 16 amino acids. Here the CDR3 reads CASSQGTTVSTDTQYF. The CDR3 nucleotides read TGTGCCAGCAGCCAAGGCACGACGGTGAGCACAGATACGCAGTATTTT.

This clonotype turned up a few times. The chain employs TRBV7-2 and TRBJ2-7; TRBD1 might be the D (5 bases). The V gene's germline CDR1 is SGHTA and CDR2 FQGNSA. The CDR3 runs 13 residues. Trimming pared 0 bases from V and 10 bases from J, leaving 13 bases between. The CDR3 region is CASSLASGSQQYF. DNA for the CDR3: TGTGCCAGCAGCTTAGCGTCAGGGTCCCAACAGTACTTC.

The table lists this clonotype with many counts. The CDR3 DNA sequence: TGTGCCATCAGTACCGACAGGGGACCCCTCGGCTACACCTTC. It specifies CAISTDRGPLGYTF. The rearrangement uses TRBV10-3 and TRBJ1-2; 8 nucleotides agree with TRBD1. Germline V gene data show CDR1 as ENHRY and CDR2 as SYGVKD. Trimming took 5 bases from V and 8 from J; bases not matched to a gene: 10. The CDR3 is 14 amino acids.

The rearrangement uses TRBV11-2 and TRBJ2-2; D perhaps matches TRBD2 (5 bases). The CDR3 is 15 amino acids. Trimming left V 1 base short and J 4 bases short, with 10 bases between. CDR1 SGHAT and CDR2 FQNNGV come from the germline V gene. CDR3 sequence: CASSLGPRATGELFF. CDR3 coding DNA: TGTGCCAGCAGCTTAGGACCGAGGGCCACCGGGGAGCTGTTTTTT.

This clonotype was counted only a few times. V is TRBV24-1 and J is TRBJ2-3; D tentatively fits TRBD1 or TRBD2 (5 bases each). Looked up from germline, CDR1 is KGHDR and CDR2 is SFDVKD. V dropped 3 bases and J dropped 8 bases, with 23 bases sitting between them. This CDR3 spans 17 amino acids. The CDR3: CATSDRGPLNSRSTQYF. The CDR3 region has the DNA TGTGCCACCAGTGATAGGGGACCCCTCAACTCGCGGAGTACGCAGTATTTT.

This chain links TRBV7-6 with TRBJ2-5; no clear D gene. CDR1 is SGHVS, CDR2 FNYEAQ, per germline. CDR3 length equals 13 residues. V lost 4 bases, J lost 5 bases, and 11 bases lay in between. CDR3 protein: CASSSLSSETQYF. In DNA form, the CDR3 reads TGTGCCAGCAGCTCCCTTTCTTCGGAGACCCAGTACTTC.

The chain has TRBV7-6 and TRBJ1-5; D gene ambiguous. This CDR3 is built from 13 residues. Germline CDR1 reads SGHVS; CDR2 reads FNYEAQ. V was trimmed by 5 bases and J by 0 bases, leaving 5 bases between them. The CDR3 spells CASSAFSNQPQHF. The CDR3 DNA reads as TGTGCCAGCAGCGCCTTTAGCAATCAGCCCCAGCATTTT.

The sample holds many counts of this clonotype. This chain connects TRBV2 to TRBJ2-7; D gene unclear. CDR3 length equals 13 residues. CDR1 and CDR2 from the germline V gene are SNHLY and FYNNEI. Trimming took off 5 bases at V and 6 bases at J, with 14 bases between the two ends. In nucleotides, the CDR3 is TGTGCCAGCAGTCTGGCAGAATGGGGCGAGCAGTACTTC. Amino acid sequence: CASSLAEWGEQYF. Full variable domain (missing parts from reference TRBV2 and TRBJ2-7): EPEVTQTPSHQVTQMGQEVILRCVPISNHLYFYWYRQILGQKVEFLVSFYNNEISEKSEIFDDQFSVERPDGSNFTLKIRSTKLEDSAMYFCASSLAEWGEQYFGPGTRLTVT.